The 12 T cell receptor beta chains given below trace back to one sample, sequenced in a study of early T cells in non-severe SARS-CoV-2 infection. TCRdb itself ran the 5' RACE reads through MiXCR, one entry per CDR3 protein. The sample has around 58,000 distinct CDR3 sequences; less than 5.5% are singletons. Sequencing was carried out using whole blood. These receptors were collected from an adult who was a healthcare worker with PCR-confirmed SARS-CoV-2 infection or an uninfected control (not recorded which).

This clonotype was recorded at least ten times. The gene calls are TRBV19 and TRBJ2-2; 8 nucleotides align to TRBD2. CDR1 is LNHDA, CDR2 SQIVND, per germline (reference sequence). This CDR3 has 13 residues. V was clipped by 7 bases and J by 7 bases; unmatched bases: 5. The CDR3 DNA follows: TGTGCCAGTAATAGCGGGGACGGCGGGGAGCTGTTTTTT. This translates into CASNSGDGGELFF.

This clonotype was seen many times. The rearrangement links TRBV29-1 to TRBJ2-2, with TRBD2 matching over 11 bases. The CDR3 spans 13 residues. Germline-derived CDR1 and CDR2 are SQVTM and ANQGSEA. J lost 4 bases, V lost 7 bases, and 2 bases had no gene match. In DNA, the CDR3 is TGCAGCGCCGGGACTAGCGGCACCGGGGAGCTGTTTTTT. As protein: CSAGTSGTGELFF.

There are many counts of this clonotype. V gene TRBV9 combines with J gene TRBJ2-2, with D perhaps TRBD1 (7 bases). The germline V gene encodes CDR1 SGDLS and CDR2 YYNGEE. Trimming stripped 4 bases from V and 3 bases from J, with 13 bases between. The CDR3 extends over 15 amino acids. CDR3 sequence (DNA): TGTGCCAGCAGCCCGGGGGACAGCTACACCGGGGAGCTGTTTTTT. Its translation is CASSPGDSYTGELFF.

CDR3 bases: TGCAGTGCTTCAGGGGTACTTGCCGGGGAGCTGTTTTTT. Amino acids: CSASGVLAGELFF. The chain is built from TRBV20-1 and TRBJ2-2; weak D call: TRBD1 (6 bases). The CDR3 has 13 amino acids. Per the germline V gene, CDR1 is DFQATT and CDR2 is SNEGSKA (reference sequence). Trimming cost V 5 bases and J 6 bases, with 13 bases left between them.

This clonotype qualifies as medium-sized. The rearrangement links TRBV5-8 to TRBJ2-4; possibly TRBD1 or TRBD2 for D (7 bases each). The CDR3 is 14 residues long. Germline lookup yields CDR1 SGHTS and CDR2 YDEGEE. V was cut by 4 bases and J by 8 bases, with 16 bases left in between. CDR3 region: CASSGAGGADIQYF. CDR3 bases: TGTGCCAGCAGCGGGGCAGGGGGGGCCGACATTCAGTACTTC. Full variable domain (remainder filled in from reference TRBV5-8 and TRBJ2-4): EAGVTQSPTHLIKTRGQQATLRCSPISGHTSVYWYQQALGLGLQFLLWYDEGEERNRGNFPPRFSGRQFPNYSSELNVNALELEDSALYLCASSGAGGADIQYFGAGTRLSVL.

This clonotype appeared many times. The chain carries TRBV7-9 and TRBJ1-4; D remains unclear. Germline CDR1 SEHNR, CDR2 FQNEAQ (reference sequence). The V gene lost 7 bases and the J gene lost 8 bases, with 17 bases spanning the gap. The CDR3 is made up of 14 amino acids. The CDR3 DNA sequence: TGTGCCAGCACTCACGACCAGCTCTCCGAAAAACTGTTTTTT. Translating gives CASTHDQLSEKLFF.

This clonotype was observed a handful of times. The CDR3 sequence: CASRAGTSETYEQYF. DNA of the CDR3: TGTGCCAGCAGGGCCGGGACTAGCGAGACCTACGAGCAGTACTTC. The gene calls are TRBV7-8 and TRBJ2-7; TRBD2 agrees at 10 bases. Germline CDR1 SGHVS, CDR2 FQNEAQ. V lost 6 bases and J lost 2; bases outside the gene matches: 7. The CDR3 length is 15 residues.

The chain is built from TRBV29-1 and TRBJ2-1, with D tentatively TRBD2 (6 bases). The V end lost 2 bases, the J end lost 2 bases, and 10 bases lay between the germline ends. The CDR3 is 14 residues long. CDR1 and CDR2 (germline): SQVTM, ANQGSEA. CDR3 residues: CSVESGRTYNEQFF. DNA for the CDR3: TGCAGCGTTGAAAGTGGGAGGACCTACAATGAGCAGTTCTTC.

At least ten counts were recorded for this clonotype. CDR3 in DNA: TGTGCCAGCAGGGGACAGGGAGCCAAAAACATTCAGTACTTC. Its protein product is CASRGQGAKNIQYF. The chain links TRBV6-1 to TRBJ2-4; 9 bases line up with TRBD1. V shed 6 bases and J 0 bases; nucleotides not matched to a gene: 0. The CDR3 contains 14 residues. Germline V CDR1 and CDR2: MNHNS, SASEGT.

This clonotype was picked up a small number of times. CDR3 region: CASSLVPGELFF. For the CDR3, the DNA is TGTGCCAGCAGCTTAGTCCCCGGGGAGCTGTTTTTT. The chain joins TRBV7-7 to TRBJ2-2; D not resolved. The germline V gene encodes CDR1 SSHAT and CDR2 FNYEAQ (reference sequence). This CDR3 has 12 amino acids. V was pared by 1 base and J by 6 bases, with 3 bases between.

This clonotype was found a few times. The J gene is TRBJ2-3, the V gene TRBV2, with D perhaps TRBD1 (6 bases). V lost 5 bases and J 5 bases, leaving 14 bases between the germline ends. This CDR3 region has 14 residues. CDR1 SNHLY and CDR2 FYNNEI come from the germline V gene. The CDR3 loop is CASSIEQGIDTQYF. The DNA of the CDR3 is TGTGCCAGCAGTATAGAACAGGGAATAGATACGCAGTATTTT.

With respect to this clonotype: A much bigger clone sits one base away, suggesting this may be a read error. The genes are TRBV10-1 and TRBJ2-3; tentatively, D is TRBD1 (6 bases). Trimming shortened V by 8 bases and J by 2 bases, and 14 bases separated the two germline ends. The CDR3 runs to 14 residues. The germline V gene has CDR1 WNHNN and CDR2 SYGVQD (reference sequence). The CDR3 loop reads CASERGGPTDTQYF. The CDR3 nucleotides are TGCGCCAGCGAGAGAGGGGGACCCACAGATACGCAGTATTTT.